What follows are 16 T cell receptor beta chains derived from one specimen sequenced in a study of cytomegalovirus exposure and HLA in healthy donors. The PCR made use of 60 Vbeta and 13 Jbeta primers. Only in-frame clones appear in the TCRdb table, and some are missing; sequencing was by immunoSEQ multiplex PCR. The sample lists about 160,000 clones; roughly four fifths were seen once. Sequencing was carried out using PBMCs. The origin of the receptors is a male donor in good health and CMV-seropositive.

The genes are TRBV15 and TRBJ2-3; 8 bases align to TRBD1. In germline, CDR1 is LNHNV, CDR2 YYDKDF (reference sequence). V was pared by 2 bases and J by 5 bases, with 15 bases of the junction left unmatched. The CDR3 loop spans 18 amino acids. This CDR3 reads CATSRSFIGDRGLDTQYF. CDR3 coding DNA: TGTGCCACCAGCAGATCTTTTATCGGCGACAGGGGTTTAGATACGCAGTATTTT.

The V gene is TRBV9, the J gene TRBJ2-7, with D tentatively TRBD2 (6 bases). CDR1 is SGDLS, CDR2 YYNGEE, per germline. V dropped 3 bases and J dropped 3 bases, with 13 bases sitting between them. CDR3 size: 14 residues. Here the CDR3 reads CASSAGEVIYEQYF. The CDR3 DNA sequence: TGTGCCAGCAGCGCGGGGGAGGTGATCTACGAGCAGTACTTC.

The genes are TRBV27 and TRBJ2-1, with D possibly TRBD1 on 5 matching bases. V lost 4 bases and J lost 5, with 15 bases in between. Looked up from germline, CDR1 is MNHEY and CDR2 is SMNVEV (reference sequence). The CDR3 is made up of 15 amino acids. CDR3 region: CASSSRQLQNNEQFF. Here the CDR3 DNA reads TGTGCCAGCAGTTCCAGACAGCTACAAAACAATGAGCAGTTCTTC.

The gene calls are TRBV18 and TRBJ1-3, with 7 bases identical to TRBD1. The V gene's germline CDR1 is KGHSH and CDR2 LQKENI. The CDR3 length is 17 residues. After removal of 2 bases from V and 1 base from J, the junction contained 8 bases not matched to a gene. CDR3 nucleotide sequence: TGTGCCAGCTCACCAACGACAGGGTCGACTTCTGGAAACACCATATATTTT. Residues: CASSPTTGSTSGNTIYF.

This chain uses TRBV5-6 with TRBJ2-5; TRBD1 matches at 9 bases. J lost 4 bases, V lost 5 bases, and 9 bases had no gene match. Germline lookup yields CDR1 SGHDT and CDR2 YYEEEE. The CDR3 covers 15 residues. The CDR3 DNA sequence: TGTGCCAGCAGTACTAACAGGGGGCGCCGAGAGACCCAGTACTTC. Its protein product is CASSTNRGRRETQYF.

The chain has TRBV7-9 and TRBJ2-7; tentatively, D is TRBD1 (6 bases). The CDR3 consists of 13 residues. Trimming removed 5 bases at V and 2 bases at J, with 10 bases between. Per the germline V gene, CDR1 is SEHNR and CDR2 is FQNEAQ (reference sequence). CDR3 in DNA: TGTGCCAGCAGCAACAGGGTTACCTACGAGCAGTACTTC. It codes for CASSNRVTYEQYF. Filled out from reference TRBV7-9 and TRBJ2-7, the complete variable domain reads DTGVSQNPRHKITKRGQNVTFRCDPISEHNRLYWYRQTLGQGPEFLTYFQNEAQLEKSRLLSDRFSAERPKGSFSTLEIQRTEQGDSAMYLCASSNRVTYEQYFGPGTRLTVT.

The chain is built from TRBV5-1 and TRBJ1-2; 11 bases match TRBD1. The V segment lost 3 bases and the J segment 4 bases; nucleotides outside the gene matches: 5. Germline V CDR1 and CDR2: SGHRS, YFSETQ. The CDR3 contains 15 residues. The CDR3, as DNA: TGCGCCAGCAGCTCGTGGACAGGGGGCGGCTATGGCTACACCTTC. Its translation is CASSSWTGGGYGYTF.

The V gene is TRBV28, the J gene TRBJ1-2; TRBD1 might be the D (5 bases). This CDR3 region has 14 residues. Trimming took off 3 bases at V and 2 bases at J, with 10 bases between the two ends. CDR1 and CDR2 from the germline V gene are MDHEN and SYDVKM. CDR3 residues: CASSFHTGNYGYTF. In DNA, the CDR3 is TGTGCCAGCAGTTTTCATACAGGAAACTATGGCTACACCTTC.

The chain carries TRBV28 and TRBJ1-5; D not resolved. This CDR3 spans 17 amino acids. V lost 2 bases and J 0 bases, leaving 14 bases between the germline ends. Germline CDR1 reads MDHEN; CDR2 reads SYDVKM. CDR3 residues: CASSLIQFRYSNQPQHF. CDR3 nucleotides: TGTGCCAGCAGTTTAATCCAGTTCAGATATAGCAATCAGCCCCAGCATTTT.

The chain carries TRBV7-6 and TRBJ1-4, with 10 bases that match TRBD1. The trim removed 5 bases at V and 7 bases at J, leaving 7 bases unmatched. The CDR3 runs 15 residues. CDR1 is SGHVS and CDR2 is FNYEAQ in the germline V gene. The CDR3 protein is CASSETGGIGEKLFF. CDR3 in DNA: TGTGCCAGCAGCGAGACAGGGGGCATAGGTGAAAAACTGTTTTTT.

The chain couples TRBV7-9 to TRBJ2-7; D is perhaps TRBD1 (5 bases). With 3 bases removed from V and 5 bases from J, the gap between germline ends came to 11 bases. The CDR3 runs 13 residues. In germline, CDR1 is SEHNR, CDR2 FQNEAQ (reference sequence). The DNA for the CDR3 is TGTGCCAGCAGCTTGATGGGGCTTAACGAGCAGTACTTC. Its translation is CASSLMGLNEQYF.

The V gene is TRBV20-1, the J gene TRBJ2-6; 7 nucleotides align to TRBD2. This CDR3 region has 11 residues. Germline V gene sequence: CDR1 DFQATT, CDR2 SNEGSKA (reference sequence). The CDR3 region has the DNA TGCGGGGGGGCTGGGGCCAACGTCCTGACTTTC. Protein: CGGAGANVLTF.

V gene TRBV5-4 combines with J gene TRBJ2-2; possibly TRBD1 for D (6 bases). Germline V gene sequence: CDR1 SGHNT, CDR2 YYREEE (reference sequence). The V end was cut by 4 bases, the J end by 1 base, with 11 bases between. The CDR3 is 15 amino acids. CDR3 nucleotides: TGTGCCAGCAGCCCCGGACAGAAGAACACCGGGGAGCTGTTTTTT. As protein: CASSPGQKNTGELFF.

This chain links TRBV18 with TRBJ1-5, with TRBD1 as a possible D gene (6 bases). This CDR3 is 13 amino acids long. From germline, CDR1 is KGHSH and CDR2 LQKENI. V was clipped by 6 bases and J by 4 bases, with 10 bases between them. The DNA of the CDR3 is TGTGCCAGCTCCTTCGACAGGAATCAGCCCCAGCATTTT. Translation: CASSFDRNQPQHF.

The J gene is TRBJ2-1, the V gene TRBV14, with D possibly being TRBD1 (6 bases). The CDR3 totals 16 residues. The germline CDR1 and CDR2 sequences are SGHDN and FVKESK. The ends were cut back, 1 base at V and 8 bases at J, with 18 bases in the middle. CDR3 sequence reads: CASSQVGSGAKDEQFF. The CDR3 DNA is TGTGCCAGCAGCCAAGTCGGCTCAGGGGCGAAGGATGAGCAGTTCTTC.

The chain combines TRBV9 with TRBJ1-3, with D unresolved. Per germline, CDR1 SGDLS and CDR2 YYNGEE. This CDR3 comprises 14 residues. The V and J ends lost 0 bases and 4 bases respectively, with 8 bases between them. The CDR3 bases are TGTGCCAGCAGCGTAGCGGTCGAGGGAAACACCATATATTTT. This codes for CASSVAVEGNTIYF.